This TCR beta chain was obtained from a study of T cell responses to AZD1222 COVID-19 vaccine. Study observations and caveats: The repertoires were collected only after the peak T cell response. With two AZD1222 doses given, Spike-specific TCR breadth and depth both rose. Donors were chiefly white British, with a greater number of females, and clonal diversity was perhaps underestimated. Regions 160-218 and 743-854 dominated among vaccine-associated CD4 TCRs spanning spike.

V was cut by 4 bases and J by 7 bases, with 16 bases left in between. Germline CDR1 reads ENHRY; CDR2 reads SYGVKD. CDR3 length equals 14 residues. A word on this clone: Its antigen is still unknown.

Method: immunoSEQ multiplex PCR; TCRdb's copy keeps in-frame clones and lacks some. The repertoire holds about 130,000 clones, roughly 94% seen once, with approximately 2% in the top ten. The sample in question was peripheral blood, obtained on day 0 of AZD1222 vaccination. The V and J genes are TRBV10-3 and TRBJ1-1; a possible D gene is TRBD1 (6 bases). This sequence was found in an adult in good health. CDR3 sequence reads: CAISGTTKGDEAFF. CDR3 nucleotides: TGTGCCATCAGTGGGACGACCAAGGGGGATGAAGCTTTCTTT.